These 16 T cell receptor beta chains were sequenced from one sample in a study of graft-versus-host responses after intestinal transplantation. Their antigens are not known. Some clones are missing from TCRdb's copy, which holds only in-frame ones; the method was immunoSEQ multiplex PCR. The top ten hold more than 0.095% of the sample, which has 90,000 to 150,000 clones, 85% to 95% seen once. The sequencing used unstimulated CD4+ T cells sorted from spleen or lymph node cells, collected before intestinal transplant. The source of these receptors is a human donor who received an intestinal transplant.

The chain couples TRBV5-1 to TRBJ1-1; the match to TRBD1 covers 8 bases. V gave up 3 bases and J gave up 4 bases; unmatched junction bases: 5. This CDR3 is built from 14 residues. The V gene's germline CDR1 is SGHRS and CDR2 YFSETQ. The chain's CDR3 is CASSSWTGSTEAFF. The CDR3 DNA reads TGCGCCAGCAGCTCATGGACAGGGAGCACTGAAGCTTTCTTT.

This chain joins TRBV6-5 and TRBJ2-7, with 7 bases fitting TRBD2. The junction had 10 bases not matched to a gene; V was cut back by 4 bases and J by 1 base. Germline V gives CDR1 MNHEY, CDR2 SVGAGI. CDR3 length: 16 residues. The CDR3 coding sequence is TGTGCCAGCAGTTCGAGGGGCGGGGGAAGGTCCTACGAGCAGTACTTC. Residues: CASSSRGGGRSYEQYF.

V and J are TRBV5-1 and TRBJ2-2; 7 nucleotides align to TRBD1. The CDR3 totals 15 residues. Looked up from germline, CDR1 is SGHRS and CDR2 is YFSETQ. The V and J ends lost 2 bases and 0 bases, in that order; junction bases with no gene match: 1. In nucleotides, the CDR3 is TGCGCCAGCAGCTTAGACAGGGCGAACACCGGGGAGCTGTTTTTT. As protein: CASSLDRANTGELFF.

V usage is TRBV19 and J usage is TRBJ2-7; D unclear. The CDR3 sequence is 13 residues long. Looked up from germline, CDR1 is LNHDA and CDR2 is SQIVND (reference sequence). The germline V and J ends were trimmed by 6 bases and 3 bases, with 12 bases remaining between them. CDR3 nucleotides: TGTGCCAGTAGACCGACATACGGCTACGAGCAGTACTTC. Translation gives CASRPTYGYEQYF.

This chain connects TRBV4-1 to TRBJ1-2, with 7 nucleotides matching TRBD1. Trimming at V came to 0 bases and at J to 7 bases, leaving 5 bases not matched to a gene. The CDR3 covers 14 residues. The V gene's germline CDR1 is MGHRA and CDR2 YSYEKL. DNA for the CDR3: TGCGCCAGCAGCCAAGATAAACAGGGGTGTGGCTACACCTTC. This gives the protein CASSQDKQGCGYTF.

The CDR3 spells CASSPSLGAEEQYF. The CDR3 nucleotides are TGTGCCAGCTCACCGTCGCTGGGGGCGGAAGAGCAGTACTTC. The rearrangement links TRBV18 to TRBJ2-7; TRBD1 might be the D (6 bases). The germline V gene has CDR1 KGHSH and CDR2 LQKENI. The V end was cut by 3 bases, the J end by 7 bases, with 16 bases between. This CDR3 has 14 amino acids.

The chain carries TRBV4-1 and TRBJ1-1; possibly TRBD1 for D (6 bases). The CDR3 consists of 15 residues. CDR1 and CDR2 from the germline V gene are MGHRA and YSYEKL. V lost 0 bases, J lost 3 bases, and 11 bases lay in between. This chain's CDR3 is CASSQEHYRDTEAFF. The CDR3 bases are TGCGCCAGCAGCCAAGAACACTACAGGGACACTGAAGCTTTCTTT.

The rearrangement joins TRBV5-1 to TRBJ2-2, with 14 bases aligning to TRBD2. This CDR3 comprises 16 residues. The germline CDR1 and CDR2 sequences are SGHRS and YFSETQ. J gave up 5 bases and V 4 bases, and 4 bases lay outside the gene matches. CDR3 in DNA: TGCGCCAGCAGCGAGGGACTAGCGGGAGCTACCGGGGAGCTGTTTTTT. The encoded protein is CASSEGLAGATGELFF. Full variable domain (missing parts from reference TRBV5-1 and TRBJ2-2): KAGVTQTPRYLIKTRGQQVTLSCSPISGHRSVSWYQQTPGQGLQFLFEYFSETQRNKGNFPGRFSGRQFSNSRSEMNVSTLELGDSALYLCASSEGLAGATGELFFGEGSRLTVL.

This clone has a single count. The J gene is TRBJ2-6, the V gene TRBV25-1; TRBD1 might be the D (5 bases). Trimming pared 5 bases from V and 0 bases from J, leaving 14 bases between. The CDR3 loop spans 17 amino acids. Germline V gene sequence: CDR1 MGHDK, CDR2 SYGVNS. The CDR3 region has the DNA TGTGCCAGCAGTACCCTGGGGCGTTTCTCTGGGGCCAACGTCCTGACTTTC. Translated: CASSTLGRFSGANVLTF.

This clone was observed once. The rearrangement uses TRBV6-5 and TRBJ2-7, with D uncertain. Trimming removed 7 bases from V and 0 bases from J, with 4 bases in between. There are 11 residues in the CDR3. Per the germline V gene, CDR1 is MNHEY and CDR2 is SVGAGI. The CDR3 reads CASTHSYEQYF. The DNA for the CDR3 is TGTGCCAGCACGCACTCCTACGAGCAGTACTTC.

This chain uses TRBV2 with TRBJ1-3, with a possible D match to TRBD1 (5 bases). The CDR3 is 18 amino acids. The germline V and J ends were trimmed by 10 bases and 1 base, with 26 bases remaining between them. Germline lookup yields CDR1 SNHLY and CDR2 FYNNEI. CDR3: CATKVRGGGKESGNTIYF. The CDR3 DNA follows: TGTGCCACCAAAGTGAGGGGCGGGGGAAAAGAATCTGGAAACACCATATATTTT.

The chain couples TRBV5-1 to TRBJ1-3; the D is unclear. With 4 bases removed from V and 0 bases from J, the gap between germline ends came to 8 bases. Germline V CDR1 and CDR2: SGHRS, YFSETQ. The CDR3 is 14 residues long. CDR3 in DNA: TGCGCCAGCAGCGCCCAACACTCTGGAAACACCATATATTTT. Translating it yields CASSAQHSGNTIYF.

The rearrangement links TRBV4-1 to TRBJ1-2; D perhaps matches TRBD1 (6 bases). The V gene lost 0 bases and the J gene lost 8 bases, with 19 bases spanning the gap. Germline CDR1 MGHRA, CDR2 YSYEKL. This CDR3 spans 16 amino acids. CDR3 region: CASSQDLVRGMLGYTF. CDR3 DNA sequence: TGCGCCAGCAGCCAAGATCTAGTCAGGGGCATGTTGGGCTACACCTTC.

The genes are TRBV19 and TRBJ2-1, with 7 bases that match TRBD1. J gave up 6 bases and V 9 bases, and 14 bases lay outside the gene matches. Germline assignment: CDR1 LNHDA and CDR2 SQIVND (reference sequence). The CDR3 is made up of 15 amino acids. The CDR3 region is CASNVRSGQLNEQFF. The CDR3 DNA reads TGTGCCAGCAACGTACGCTCGGGACAGCTCAATGAGCAGTTCTTC.

This chain links TRBV19 with TRBJ2-5, with D tentatively TRBD1 (5 bases). Trimming removed 4 bases from V and 2 bases from J, with 11 bases in between. Germline loops: CDR1 LNHDA, CDR2 SQIVND (reference sequence). The CDR3 has 14 residues. Here the CDR3 reads CASSRVDRQETQYF. For the CDR3, the DNA is TGTGCCAGTAGTAGGGTTGACAGACAAGAGACCCAGTACTTC.

J is TRBJ2-4 and V is TRBV11-2, with a possible D match to TRBD2 (5 bases). CDR1 is SGHAT, CDR2 FQNNGV, per germline. Trimming shortened V by 1 base and J by 6 bases, and 16 bases separated the two germline ends. This CDR3 spans 16 amino acids. CDR3 coding DNA: TGTGCCAGCAGCTTAGGGGCTAGCCGCAGGATAAACATTCAGTACTTC. Translating it yields CASSLGASRRINIQYF.